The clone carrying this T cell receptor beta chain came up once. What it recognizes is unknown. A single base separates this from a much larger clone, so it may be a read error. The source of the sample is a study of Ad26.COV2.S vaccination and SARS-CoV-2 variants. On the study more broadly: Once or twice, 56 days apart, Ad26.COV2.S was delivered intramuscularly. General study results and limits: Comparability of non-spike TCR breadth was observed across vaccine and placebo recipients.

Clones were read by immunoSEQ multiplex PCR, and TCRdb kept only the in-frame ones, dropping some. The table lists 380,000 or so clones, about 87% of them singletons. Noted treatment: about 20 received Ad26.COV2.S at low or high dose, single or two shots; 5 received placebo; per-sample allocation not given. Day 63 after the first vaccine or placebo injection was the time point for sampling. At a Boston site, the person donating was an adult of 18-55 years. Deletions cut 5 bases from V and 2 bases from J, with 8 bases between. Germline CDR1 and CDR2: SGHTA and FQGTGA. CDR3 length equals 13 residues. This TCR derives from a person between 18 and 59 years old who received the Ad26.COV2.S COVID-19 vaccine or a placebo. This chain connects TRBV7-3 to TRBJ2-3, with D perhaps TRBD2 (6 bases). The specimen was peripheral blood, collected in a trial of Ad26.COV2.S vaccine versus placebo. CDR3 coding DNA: TGTGCCAGCAGCCTGGACTACACAGATACGCAGTATTTT. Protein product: CASSLDYTDTQYF.